This paragraph reports one T cell receptor (beta chain). There is no known antigen for this receptor. No much larger clonotype is one base removed from it; base qualities were not supplied. The sample is drawn from a study of MAIT cells during Salmonella Paratyphi A infection listed by TCRdb under 2017. Concerning the study at large: Adult volunteers aged 18 to 60 swallowed one dose of 1-5x10^3 CFU of S. Paratyphi A strain NVGH308. Diagnosed volunteers received ciprofloxacin 500 mg twice daily for 14 days starting at diagnosis.

Libraries were constructed by 5' RACE. Two rounds of PCR with Phusion High-Fidelity polymerase amplified TCRbeta, with sample-specific barcodes added in the primers. TCRbeta libraries were generated by template-switch cDNA synthesis with SMARTScribe reverse transcriptase and a TRBC-specific primer. The barcoded samples were pooled and then prepared using the NEBNext Ultra DNA Library Prep Kit for Illumina. The libraries were sequenced on an Illumina MiSeq using the MiSeq reagent kit v2, 300 cycles. The authors' pipeline ran thus. Jemultiplexer was used to demultiplex reads by barcode, and MiTCR with default parameters handled the alignment. Non-functional sequences were filtered out with VDJtools, and clonotypes were defined by amino acid sequence, with frequencies based on assigned sequence reads. The clonal space homeostasis analysis grouped clonotypes by frequency into over-represented (0.05-1), large, medium and small bins. TCRdb reprocessed the public reads (quality trimming at Q25 with fastp, clone calling with MiXCR) and kept in-frame beta chains. All rows with the same CDR3 protein become a single entry with the most common DNA and genes. The V and J calls and clone size come from TCRdb's table, not from the authors' own analysis. Across this sample there are 1,400 or so distinct CDR3 sequences, with around 50% seen only once. The top ten clones comprise over 35% of the sample.

According to the germline V gene (reference sequence), CDR1 reads DFQATT and CDR2 reads SNEGSKA. Inclusive of the bounding cysteine and phenylalanine, the CDR3 is 16 residues long. Only the CDR3 portion is preserved as DNA: 48 bases, with reading frame beginning at the first base. From V the trimming removes 0 bases and from J it removes 5 bases, while the gene matches leave 7 bases of the junction unaccounted for. The time point label, as the study defines it: before S. Paratyphi A challenge (baseline). Using flow cytometry, MAIT cells, defined as Valpha7.2+ CD161+ T cells, were identified and sorted. Over time, circulating MAIT cell TCRbeta repertoires were profiled in 5 to 7 volunteers who came down with enteric fever following controlled oral challenge with live Salmonella Paratyphi A. Each diagnosed volunteer contributed MAIT cell samples at pre-infection, mid-infection and post-infection timepoints. A diagnosis of enteric fever was based on Paratyphi A bacteremia and/or a persistent fever above 38 degrees C that lasted longer than 12 hours. Challenged volunteers were diagnosed with infection between day 4 and day 7 after challenge. For RNA extraction, between about 4,500 and 10,000 MAIT cells per sample were sorted directly into RNAqueous-Micro lysis buffer. Lymphoprep gradient centrifugation was used to isolate peripheral blood mononuclear cells from blood samples and leukocyte cones. A BD FACSAria Fusion or BD FACSAria III sorter was used for cell sorting.

The research as a whole found: The space taken up by over-represented MAIT clonotypes dropped significantly from baseline to mid-infection (0.17 to 0.10), while post-infection showed no significant difference. The availability of volunteer samples limited the sample sizes, but these sizes were considered adequate to detect differences between groups. Compared with healthy controls, diagnosed volunteers had more expansion or contraction among the top five MAIT clonotypes (about 0.5 versus 0.13), suggesting that infection reshaped the repertoire. MAIT TRBV usage was found to be oligoclonal, with TRBV20 and TRBV6 favoured, and appeared to be unchanged by infection.

The sequence joins TRBV20-1 to TRBJ2-5, and 12 junction bases match TRBD1. The receptor was derived from a person aged 18 to 70 who was deliberately infected with Salmonella Paratyphi A in a paratyphoid fever challenge study. Here the sequenced sample was MAIT cells from blood, taken at the first sampling point of the challenge study. The CDR3 region has the sequence CSARDPGQGAGETQYF. The nucleotide sequence is TGCAGTGCTAGAGATCCGGGACAGGGGGCTGGGGAGACCCAGTACTTC.